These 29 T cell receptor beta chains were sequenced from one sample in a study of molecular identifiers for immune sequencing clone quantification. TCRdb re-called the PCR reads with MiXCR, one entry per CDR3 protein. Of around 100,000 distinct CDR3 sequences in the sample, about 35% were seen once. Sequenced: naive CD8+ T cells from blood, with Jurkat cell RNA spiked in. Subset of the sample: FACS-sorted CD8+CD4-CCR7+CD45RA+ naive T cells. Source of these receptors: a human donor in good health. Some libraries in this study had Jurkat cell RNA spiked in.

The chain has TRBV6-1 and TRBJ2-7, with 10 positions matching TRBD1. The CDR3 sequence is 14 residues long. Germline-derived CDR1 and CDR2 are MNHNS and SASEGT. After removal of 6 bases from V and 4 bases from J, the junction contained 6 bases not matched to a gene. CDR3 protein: CASRTGTGVYEQYF. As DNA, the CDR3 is TGTGCCAGCAGGACCGGGACAGGGGTATACGAGCAGTACTTC.

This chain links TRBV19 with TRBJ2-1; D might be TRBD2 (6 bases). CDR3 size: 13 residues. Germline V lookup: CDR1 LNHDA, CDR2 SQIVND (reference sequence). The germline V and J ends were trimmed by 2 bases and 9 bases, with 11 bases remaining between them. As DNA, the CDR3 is TGTGCCAGTAGTATAACGACTAGGGCTGAGCAGTTCTTC. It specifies CASSITTRAEQFF.

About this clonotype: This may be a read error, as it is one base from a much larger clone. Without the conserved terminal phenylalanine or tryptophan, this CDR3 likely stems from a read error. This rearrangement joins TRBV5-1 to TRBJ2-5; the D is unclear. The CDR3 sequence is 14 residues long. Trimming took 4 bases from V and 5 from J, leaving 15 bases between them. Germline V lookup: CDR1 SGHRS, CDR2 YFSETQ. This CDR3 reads CASSVAVGRETQYI. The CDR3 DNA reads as TGCGCCAGCAGCGTGGCAGTGGGTAGGGAGACCCAGTACATC.

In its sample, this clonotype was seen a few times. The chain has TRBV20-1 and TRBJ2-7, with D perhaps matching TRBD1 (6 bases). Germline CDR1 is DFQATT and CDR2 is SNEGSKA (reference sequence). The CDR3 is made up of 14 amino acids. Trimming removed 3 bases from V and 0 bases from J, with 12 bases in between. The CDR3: CSARSGGSSYEQYF. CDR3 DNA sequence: TGCAGTGCTAGGAGTGGGGGCAGCTCCTACGAGCAGTACTTC.

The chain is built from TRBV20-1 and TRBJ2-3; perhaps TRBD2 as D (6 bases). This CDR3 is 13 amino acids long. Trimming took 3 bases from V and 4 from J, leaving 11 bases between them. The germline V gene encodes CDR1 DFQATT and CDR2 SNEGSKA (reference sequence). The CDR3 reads CSASGSEADTQYF. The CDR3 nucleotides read TGCAGTGCTAGCGGGAGTGAGGCAGATACGCAGTATTTT.

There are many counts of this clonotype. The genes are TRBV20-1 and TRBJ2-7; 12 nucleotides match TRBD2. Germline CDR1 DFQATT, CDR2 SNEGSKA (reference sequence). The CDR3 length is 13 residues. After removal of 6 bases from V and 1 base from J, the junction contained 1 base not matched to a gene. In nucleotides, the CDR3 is TGCAGTGCCACTAGCGGGAGGTCCTACGAGCAGTACTTC. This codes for CSATSGRSYEQYF.

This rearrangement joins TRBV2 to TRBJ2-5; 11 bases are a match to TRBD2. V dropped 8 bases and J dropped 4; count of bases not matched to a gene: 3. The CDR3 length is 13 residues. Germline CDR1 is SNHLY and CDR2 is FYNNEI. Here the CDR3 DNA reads TGTGCCAGCCGACTAGCGGGACGAGAGACCCAGTACTTC. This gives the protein CASRLAGRETQYF.

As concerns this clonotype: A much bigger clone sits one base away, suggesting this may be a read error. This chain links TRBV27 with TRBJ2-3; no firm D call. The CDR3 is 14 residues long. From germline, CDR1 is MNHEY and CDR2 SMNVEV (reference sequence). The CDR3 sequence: CASSSIESTDTLYF. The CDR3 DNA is TGTGCCAGCAGTTCGATAGAGAGCACAGATACGCTGTATTTT.

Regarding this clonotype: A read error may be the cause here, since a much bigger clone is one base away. In DNA form, the CDR3 reads TGTGCCAGCAGTTTCAATCCAGCGGGAGCAGCAGATACGCTGTATTTT. Amino acids: CASSFNPAGAADTLYF. The rearrangement uses TRBV28 and TRBJ2-3, with TRBD2 identical over 8 bases. This CDR3 comprises 16 residues. CDR1 MDHEN and CDR2 SYDVKM come from the germline V gene.

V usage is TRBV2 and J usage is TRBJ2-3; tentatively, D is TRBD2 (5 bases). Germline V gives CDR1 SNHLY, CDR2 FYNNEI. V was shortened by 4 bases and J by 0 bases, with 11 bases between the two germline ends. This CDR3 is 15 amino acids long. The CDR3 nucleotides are TGTGCCAGCAGTGGAGTTAGCGTAAGCACAGATACGCAGTATTTT. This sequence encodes CASSGVSVSTDTQYF.

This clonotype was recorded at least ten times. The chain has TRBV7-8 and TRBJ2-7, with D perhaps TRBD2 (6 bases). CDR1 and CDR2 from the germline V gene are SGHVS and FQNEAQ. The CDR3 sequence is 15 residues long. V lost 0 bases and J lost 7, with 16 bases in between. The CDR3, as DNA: TGTGCCAGCAGCTTAGCCGATGGTGGGGCGGGAGAGCAGTACTTC. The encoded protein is CASSLADGGAGEQYF. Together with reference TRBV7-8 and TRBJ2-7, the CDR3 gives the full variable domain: GAGVSQSPRYKVAKRGQDVALRCDPISGHVSLFWYQQALGQGPEFLTYFQNEAQLDKSGLPSDRFFAERPEGSVSTLKIQRTQQEDSAVYLCASSLADGGAGEQYFGPGTRLTVT.

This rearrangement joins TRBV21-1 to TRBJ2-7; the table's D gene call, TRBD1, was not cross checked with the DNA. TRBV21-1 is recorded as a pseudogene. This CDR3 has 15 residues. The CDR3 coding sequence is TGTGTCAGCAGCAAAGGACCGGGGGTCCTCGAGGAGCAGTACTTC. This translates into CVSSKGPGVLEEQYF.

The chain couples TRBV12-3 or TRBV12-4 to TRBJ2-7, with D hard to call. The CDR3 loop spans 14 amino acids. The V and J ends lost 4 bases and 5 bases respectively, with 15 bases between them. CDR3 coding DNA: TGTGCCAGCAGTTACCACCCTAGTACCCACGAGCAGTACTTC. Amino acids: CASSYHPSTHEQYF.

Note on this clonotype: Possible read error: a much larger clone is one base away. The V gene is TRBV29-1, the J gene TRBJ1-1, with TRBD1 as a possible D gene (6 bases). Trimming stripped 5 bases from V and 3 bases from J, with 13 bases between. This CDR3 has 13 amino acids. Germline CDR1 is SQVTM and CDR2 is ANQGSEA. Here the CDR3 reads CSVPGETYTEAFF. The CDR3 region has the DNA TGCAGCGTTCCAGGGGAGACGTACACTGAAGCTTTCTTT.

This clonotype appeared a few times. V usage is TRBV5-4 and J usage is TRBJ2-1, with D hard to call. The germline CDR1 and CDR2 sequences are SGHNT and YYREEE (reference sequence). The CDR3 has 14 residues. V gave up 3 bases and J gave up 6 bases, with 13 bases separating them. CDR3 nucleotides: TGTGCCAGCAGCTGGTCGGGCGGCTCCAATGAGCAGTTCTTC. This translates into CASSWSGGSNEQFF.

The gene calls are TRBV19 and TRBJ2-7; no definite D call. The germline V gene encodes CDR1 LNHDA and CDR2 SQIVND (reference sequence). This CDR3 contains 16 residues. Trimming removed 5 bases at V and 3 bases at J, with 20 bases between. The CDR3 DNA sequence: TGTGCCAGTAGTCCAGCTGACCTAGAACTCGGCTACGAGCAGTACTTC. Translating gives CASSPADLELGYEQYF.

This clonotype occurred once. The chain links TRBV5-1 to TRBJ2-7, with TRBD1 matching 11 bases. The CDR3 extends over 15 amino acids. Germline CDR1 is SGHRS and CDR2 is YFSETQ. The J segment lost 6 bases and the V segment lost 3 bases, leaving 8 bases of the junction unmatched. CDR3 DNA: TGCGCCAGCAGCTCCAATGGACAGGGGGCGGGCGAGCAGTACTTC. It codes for CASSSNGQGAGEQYF.

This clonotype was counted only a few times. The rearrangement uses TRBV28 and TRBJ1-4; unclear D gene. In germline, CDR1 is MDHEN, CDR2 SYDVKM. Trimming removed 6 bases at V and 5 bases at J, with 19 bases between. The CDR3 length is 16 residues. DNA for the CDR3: TGTGCCAGCAGACCTCCGATGTTCGACCTGAATGAAAAACTGTTTTTT. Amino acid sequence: CASRPPMFDLNEKLFF.

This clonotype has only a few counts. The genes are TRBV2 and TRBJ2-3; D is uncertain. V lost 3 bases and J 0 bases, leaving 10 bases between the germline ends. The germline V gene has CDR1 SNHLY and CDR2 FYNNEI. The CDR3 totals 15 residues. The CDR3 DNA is TGTGCCAGCAGTGATGGGTTAGCTAGCACAGATACGCAGTATTTT. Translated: CASSDGLASTDTQYF. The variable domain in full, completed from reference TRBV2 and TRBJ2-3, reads EPEVTQTPSHQVTQMGQEVILRCVPISNHLYFYWYRQILGQKVEFLVSFYNNEISEKSEIFDDQFSVERPDGSNFTLKIRSTKLEDSAMYFCASSDGLASTDTQYFGPGTRLTVL.

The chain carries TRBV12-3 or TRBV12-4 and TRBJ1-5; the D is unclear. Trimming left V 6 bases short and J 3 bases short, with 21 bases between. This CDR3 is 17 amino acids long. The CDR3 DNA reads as TGTGCCAGCAGCGAGCTTCCGCCCTCCACGCACAATCAGCCCCAGCATTTT. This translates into CASSELPPSTHNQPQHF.

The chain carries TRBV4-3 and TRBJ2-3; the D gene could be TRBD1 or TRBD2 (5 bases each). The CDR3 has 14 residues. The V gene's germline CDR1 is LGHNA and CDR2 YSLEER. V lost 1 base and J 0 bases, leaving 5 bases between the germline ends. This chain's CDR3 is CASSQGGSTDTQYF. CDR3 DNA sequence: TGCGCCAGCAGCCAAGGGGGGAGCACAGATACGCAGTATTTT.

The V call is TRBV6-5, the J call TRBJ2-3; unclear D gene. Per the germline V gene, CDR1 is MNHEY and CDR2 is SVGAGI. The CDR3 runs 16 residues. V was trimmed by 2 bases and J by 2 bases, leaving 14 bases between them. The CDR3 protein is CASSYVPTLATDTQYF. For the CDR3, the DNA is TGTGCCAGCAGTTACGTCCCGACCTTGGCCACAGATACGCAGTATTTT.

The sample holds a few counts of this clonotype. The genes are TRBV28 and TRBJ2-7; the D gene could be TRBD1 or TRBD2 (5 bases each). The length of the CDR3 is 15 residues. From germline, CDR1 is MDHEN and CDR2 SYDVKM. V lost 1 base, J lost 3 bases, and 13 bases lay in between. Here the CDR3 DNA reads TGTGCCAGCAGTTTATCCGGGGACGGATACTACGAGCAGTACTTC. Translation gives CASSLSGDGYYEQYF.

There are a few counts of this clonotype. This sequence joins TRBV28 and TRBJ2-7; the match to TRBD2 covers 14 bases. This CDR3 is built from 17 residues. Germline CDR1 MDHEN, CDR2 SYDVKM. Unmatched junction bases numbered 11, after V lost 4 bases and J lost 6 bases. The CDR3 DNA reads TGTGCCAGCAGTTCCCCGGGACTAGCGGGAGTTTTAGCCGAGCAGTACTTC. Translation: CASSSPGLAGVLAEQYF.

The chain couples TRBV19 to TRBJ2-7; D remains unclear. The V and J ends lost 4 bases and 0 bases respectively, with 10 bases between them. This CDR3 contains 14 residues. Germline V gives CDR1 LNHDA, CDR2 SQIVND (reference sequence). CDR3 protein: CASSTPGSSYEQYF. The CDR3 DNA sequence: TGTGCCAGTAGTACCCCGGGCAGCTCCTACGAGCAGTACTTC.

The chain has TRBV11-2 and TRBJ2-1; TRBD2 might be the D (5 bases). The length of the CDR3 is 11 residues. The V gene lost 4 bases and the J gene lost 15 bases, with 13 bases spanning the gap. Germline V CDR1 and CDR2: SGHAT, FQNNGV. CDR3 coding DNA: TGTGCCAGCAGCTCTAGCCCTGGGCGGTTCTTC. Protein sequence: CASSSSPGRFF.

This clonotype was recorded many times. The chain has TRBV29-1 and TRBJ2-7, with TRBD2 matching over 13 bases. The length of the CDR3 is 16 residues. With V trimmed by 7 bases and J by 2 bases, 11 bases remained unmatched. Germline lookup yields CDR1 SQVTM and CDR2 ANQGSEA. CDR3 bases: TGCAGCGCCTGGACTAGCGGGAGCCGGGGAACCTACGAGCAGTACTTC. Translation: CSAWTSGSRGTYEQYF.

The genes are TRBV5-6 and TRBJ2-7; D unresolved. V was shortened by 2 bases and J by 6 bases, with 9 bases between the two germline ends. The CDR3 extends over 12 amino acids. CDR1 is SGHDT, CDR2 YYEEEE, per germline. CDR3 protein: CASSFWGGEQYF. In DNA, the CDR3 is TGTGCCAGCAGCTTTTGGGGTGGCGAGCAGTACTTC. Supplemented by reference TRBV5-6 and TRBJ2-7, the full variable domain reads DAGVTQSPTHLIKTRGQQVTLRCSPKSGHDTVSWYQQALGQGPQFIFQYYEEEERQRGNFPDRFSGHQFPNYSSELNVNALLLGDSALYLCASSFWGGEQYFGPGTRLTVT.

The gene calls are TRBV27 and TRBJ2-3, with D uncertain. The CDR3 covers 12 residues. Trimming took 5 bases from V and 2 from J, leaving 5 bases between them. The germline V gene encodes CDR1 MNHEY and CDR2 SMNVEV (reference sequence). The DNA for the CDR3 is TGTGCCAGCAGTCACGACACAGATACGCAGTATTTT. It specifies CASSHDTDTQYF.